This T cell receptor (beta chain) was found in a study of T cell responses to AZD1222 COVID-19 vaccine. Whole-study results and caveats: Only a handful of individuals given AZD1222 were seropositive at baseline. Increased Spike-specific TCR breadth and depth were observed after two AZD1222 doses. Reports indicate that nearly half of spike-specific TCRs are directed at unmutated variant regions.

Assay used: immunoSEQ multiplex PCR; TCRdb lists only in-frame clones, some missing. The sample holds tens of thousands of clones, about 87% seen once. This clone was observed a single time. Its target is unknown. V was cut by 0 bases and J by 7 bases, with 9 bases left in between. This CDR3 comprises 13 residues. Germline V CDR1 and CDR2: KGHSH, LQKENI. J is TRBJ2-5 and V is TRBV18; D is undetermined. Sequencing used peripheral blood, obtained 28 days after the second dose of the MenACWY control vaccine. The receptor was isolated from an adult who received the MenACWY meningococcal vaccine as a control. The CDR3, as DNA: TGTGCCAGCTCACCACCGAGCTTGGGGACCCAGTACTTC. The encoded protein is CASSPPSLGTQYF.